This paragraph covers one T cell receptor (beta chain) sequence. This entry is derived from a study of cytomegalovirus exposure and HLA in healthy donors. PCR used 60 Vbeta primers and 13 Jbeta primers. Profiling relied on immunoSEQ multiplex PCR, and the TCRdb table lists in-frame clones only, not all of them. The sample has about 180,000 clones, around 77% seen once; the top ten hold over 2%. This TCR derives from a man between 60 and 75 years old in good health and CMV-seronegative. The source material was PBMCs.

The DNA for the CDR3 is TGTGCCAGCTACAGGGGGCAGGGCTACGAGCAGTACTTC. Protein product: CASYRGQGYEQYF. The chain carries TRBV6-6 and TRBJ2-7; 9 bases align to TRBD1. Germline loops: CDR1 MNHNY, CDR2 SVGAGI (reference sequence). This CDR3 spans 13 amino acids. The junction had 5 bases not matched to a gene; V was cut back by 8 bases and J by 3 bases.